This T cell receptor (beta chain) came from a study of regulatory T cells in long-lasting Graves disease. Findings of the study overall: It was in persistent disease that TRBV28, TRBJ1-2 and TRBJ2-5 were favored.

In this sample, this clonotype turned up many times. The antigen remains unidentified. For TCR beta, libraries came from iRepertoire HTBI primers and Arm-PCR of CDR3 regions. TCRdb processed the multiplex PCR reads anew with MiXCR; each CDR3 protein has one entry. The data show more than 400,000 distinct CDR3 sequences, about 16% seen once. Indicated time point: newly diagnosed GD, antithyroid drugs for less than 3 months. From RNA extracted from PBMCs, the TCR library was made. As collected, the peripheral blood samples measured nine milliliters each and went into EDTA tubes. CDR3 length equals 12 residues. Germline V lookup: CDR1 DFQATT, CDR2 SNEGSKA (reference sequence). Trimming pared 7 bases from V and 1 base from J, leaving 10 bases between. The data also belong to a second study, concerning T cells in Graves' hyperthyroidism and ophthalmopathy. As that report states: The primer set for the first-round RT-PCR of the TCR CDR3 was HTBI. Progression to ophthalmopathy was predicted a median of 6.5 months early.

The chain has TRBV20-1 and TRBJ2-5; no clear D gene. Sequencing used peripheral blood mononuclear cells (PBMCs), obtained at new diagnosis, from a patient treated with antithyroid drugs. The receptor's source is a man aged 40-55 years with Graves disease. The CDR3 sequence: CSGVRSQETQYF. CDR3 in DNA: TGCAGTGGTGTCCGTTCCCAAGAGACCCAGTACTTC.